This TCR beta chain was documented in a study of cytomegalovirus exposure and HLA in healthy donors. As to this clone: Its specificity is unknown.

CDR1 is LNHDA, CDR2 SQIVND, per germline (reference sequence). The CDR3 sequence is 15 residues long. Trimming stripped 2 bases from V and 2 bases from J, with 10 bases between. Measured with immunoSEQ multiplex PCR; TCRdb has only the in-frame clones, and not every one. Here the sample spans fewer than 250,000 clones, approximately 87% being singletons. Overall study findings and caveats: Subsequent analysis showed first-cohort TCR clusters tending to co-occur in 120 validation repertoires. In vitro confirmation showed a few CMV-associated chains to be CMV antigen specific.

Separate from the roughly 700-subject first cohort was the roughly 120-subject validation cohort, to which the donors belonged. Sample: PBMCs. This TCR was recovered from a man aged 18 to 29 in good health and CMV-seronegative. V gene TRBV19 combines with J gene TRBJ1-5; the D gene is possibly TRBD1 (6 bases). Written as DNA, the CDR3 is TGTGCCAGTAGTATAATCCCAGGGGGCAATCAGCCCCAGCATTTT. It specifies CASSIIPGGNQPQHF. The full variable domain, rest sourced from reference TRBV19 and TRBJ1-5, is DGGITQSPKYLFRKEGQNVTLSCEQNLNHDAMYWYRQDPGQGLRLIYYSQIVNDFQKGDIAEGYSVSREKKESFPLTVTSAQKNPTAFYLCASSIIPGGNQPQHFGDGTRLSIL.